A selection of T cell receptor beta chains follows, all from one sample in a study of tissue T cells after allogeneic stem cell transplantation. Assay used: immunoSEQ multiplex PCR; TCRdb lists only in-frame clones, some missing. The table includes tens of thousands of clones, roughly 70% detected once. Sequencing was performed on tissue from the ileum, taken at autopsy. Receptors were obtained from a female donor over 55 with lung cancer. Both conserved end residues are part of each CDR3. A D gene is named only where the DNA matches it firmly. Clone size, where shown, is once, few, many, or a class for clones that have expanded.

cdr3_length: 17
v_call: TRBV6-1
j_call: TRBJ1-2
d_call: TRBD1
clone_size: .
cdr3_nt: TGTGCCAGCAGTGAATACATCCTTCGGACAGGGGATAATGGCTACACCTTC
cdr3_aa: CASSEYILRTGDNGYTF

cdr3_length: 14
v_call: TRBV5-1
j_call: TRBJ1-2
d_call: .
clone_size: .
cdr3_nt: TGCGCCAGCAGCCGGGGGGGAGATAAAAATGGCTACACCTTC
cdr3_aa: CASSRGGDKNGYTF

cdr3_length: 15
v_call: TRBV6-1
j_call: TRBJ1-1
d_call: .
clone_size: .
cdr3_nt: TGTGCCAGCAGTGAAGGGGGGGACGGAGACACTGAAGCTTTCTTT
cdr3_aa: CASSEGGDGDTEAFF

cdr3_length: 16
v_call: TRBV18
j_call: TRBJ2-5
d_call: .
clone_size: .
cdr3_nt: TGTGCCAGCTCACCTACCAGGAACAGGGTAACAGAGACCCAGTACTTC
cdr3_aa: CASSPTRNRVTETQYF

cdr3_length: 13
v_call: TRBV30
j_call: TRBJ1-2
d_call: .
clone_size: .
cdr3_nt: TGTGCCTGGAGTTCTGGGGCGCACTATGGCTACACCTTC
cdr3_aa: CAWSSGAHYGYTF

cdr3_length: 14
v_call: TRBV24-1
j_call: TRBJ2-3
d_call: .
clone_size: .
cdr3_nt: TGTGCCACCAGTGATTTCGTCGGCGCCGATACGCAGTATTTT
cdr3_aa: CATSDFVGADTQYF

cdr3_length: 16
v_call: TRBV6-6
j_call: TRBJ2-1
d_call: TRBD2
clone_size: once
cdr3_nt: TGTGCCAGCAGTTATGCTAGGGGGACTAGGGCCGAGGAGCAGTTCTTC
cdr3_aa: CASSYARGTRAEEQFF

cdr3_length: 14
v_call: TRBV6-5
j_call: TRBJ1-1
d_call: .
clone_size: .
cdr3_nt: TGTGCCAGCAGTTACACCAGGGCGAACACTGAAGCTTTCTTT
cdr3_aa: CASSYTRANTEAFF

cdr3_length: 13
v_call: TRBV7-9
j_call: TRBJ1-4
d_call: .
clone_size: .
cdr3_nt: TGTGCCAGCACACGACAGGTGGGGGAAAAACTGTTTTTT
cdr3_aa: CASTRQVGEKLFF

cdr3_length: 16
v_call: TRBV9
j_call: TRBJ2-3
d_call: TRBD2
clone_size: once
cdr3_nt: TGTGCCAGCAGCGTAGTAGCGGGAGGTTCCACAGATACGCAGTATTTT
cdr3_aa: CASSVVAGGSTDTQYF

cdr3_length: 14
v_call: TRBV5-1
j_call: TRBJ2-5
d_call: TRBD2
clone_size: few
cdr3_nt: TGCGCCAGCAGCTTGACAGCGGGGGTAGAGACCCAGTACTTC
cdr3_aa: CASSLTAGVETQYF

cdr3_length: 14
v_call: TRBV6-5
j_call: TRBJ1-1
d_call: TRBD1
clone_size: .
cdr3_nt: TGTGCCAGCAGTCTTAGCAGGGGGGGAACTGAAGCTTTCTTT
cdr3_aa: CASSLSRGGTEAFF

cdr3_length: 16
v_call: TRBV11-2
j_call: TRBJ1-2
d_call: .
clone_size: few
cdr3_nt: TGTGCCAGCAGCTCATCAAGGACAGTCAACGTCTATGGCTACACCTTC
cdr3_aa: CASSSSRTVNVYGYTF

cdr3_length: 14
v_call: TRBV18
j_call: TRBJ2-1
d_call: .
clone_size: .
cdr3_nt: TGTGCCAGCTCCCCCGCCTGGGAGAACAATGAGCAGTTCTTC
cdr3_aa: CASSPAWENNEQFF

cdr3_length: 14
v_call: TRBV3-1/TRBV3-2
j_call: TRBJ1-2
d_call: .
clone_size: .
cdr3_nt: TGTGCCAGCAGCCCTCTCCCCCAGAACTATGGCTACACCTTC
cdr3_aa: CASSPLPQNYGYTF

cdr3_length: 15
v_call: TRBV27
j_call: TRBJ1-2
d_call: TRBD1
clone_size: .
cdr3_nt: TGTGCCAGCAGACCCATGAGGGACAGGGGTAATGGCTACACCTTC
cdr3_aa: CASRPMRDRGNGYTF

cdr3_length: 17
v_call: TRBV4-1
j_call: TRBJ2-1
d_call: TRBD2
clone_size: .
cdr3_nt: TGCGCCAGCAGCCAGGGACTAGCGGGAGGGACTTACAATGAGCAGTTCTTC
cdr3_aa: CASSQGLAGGTYNEQFF

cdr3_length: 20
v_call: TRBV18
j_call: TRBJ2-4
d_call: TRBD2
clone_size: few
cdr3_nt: TGTGCCAGCTCACCCCTGAACGGACTAGCGGGGCAGGGGACCAAAAACATTCAGTACTTC
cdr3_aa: CASSPLNGLAGQGTKNIQYF

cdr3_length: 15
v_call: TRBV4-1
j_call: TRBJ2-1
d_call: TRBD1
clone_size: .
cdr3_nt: TGCGCCAGCAGCCAAGAGGGGTCAGGGGGTTATGAGCAGTTCTTC
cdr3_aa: CASSQEGSGGYEQFF

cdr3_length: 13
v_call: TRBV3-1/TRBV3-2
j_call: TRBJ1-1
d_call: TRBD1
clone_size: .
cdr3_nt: TGTGCCAGCAGCAGGGGGCTAGGCACTGAAGCTTTCTTT
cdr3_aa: CASSRGLGTEAFF

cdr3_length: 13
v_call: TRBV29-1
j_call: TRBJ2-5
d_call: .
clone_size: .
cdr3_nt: TGCAGCGCAATTGGGGACTCCCAAGAGACCCAGTACTTC
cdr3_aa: CSAIGDSQETQYF

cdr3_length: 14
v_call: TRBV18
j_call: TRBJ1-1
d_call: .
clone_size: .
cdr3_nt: TGTGCCAGCTCAATCCAGGACACTAACACTGAAGCTTTCTTT
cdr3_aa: CASSIQDTNTEAFF

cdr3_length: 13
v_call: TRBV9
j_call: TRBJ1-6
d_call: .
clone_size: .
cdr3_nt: TGTGCCAGCAGCGGGACCATAAATTCACCCCTCCACTTT
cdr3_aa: CASSGTINSPLHF

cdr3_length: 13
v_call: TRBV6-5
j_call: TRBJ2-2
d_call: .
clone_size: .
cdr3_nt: TGTGCCAGCAAGAAACAGTACACCGGGGAGCTGTTTTTT
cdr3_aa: CASKKQYTGELFF

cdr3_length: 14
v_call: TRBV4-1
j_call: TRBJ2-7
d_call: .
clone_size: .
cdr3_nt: TGCGCCAGCAGCCAACCAGATACCGCCTACGAGCAGTACTTC
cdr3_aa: CASSQPDTAYEQYF

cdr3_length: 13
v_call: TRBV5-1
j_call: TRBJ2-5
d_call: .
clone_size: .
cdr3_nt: TGCGCCAGCAGCATCGGGACAAGAGAGACCCAGTACTTC
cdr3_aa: CASSIGTRETQYF